This T cell receptor (beta chain) came from a study of control samples from healthy donors and cancer patients. V lost 6 bases to trimming and J lost 4 bases, with 11 bases between them. This CDR3 contains 13 residues. TCRdb's table, derived via immunoSEQ multiplex PCR, lists solely in-frame clones and lacks some. The sample includes roughly 160,000 clones, approximately 94% of them seen just once. The sequence derives from a man between 60 and 75 years old with colorectal cancer. What was sequenced was PBMCs. V usage is TRBV12-3 or TRBV12-4 and J usage is TRBJ2-3; a weak D match, TRBD2 (6 bases). The CDR3 nucleotides read TGTGCCAGCAGACTAGCAAGCGCAGATACGCAGTATTTT. Translated, it gives CASRLASADTQYF.